Below are 13 T cell receptor beta chains sequenced from a single sample in a study of T cell responses to AZD1222 COVID-19 vaccine. TCRdb's table, derived via immunoSEQ multiplex PCR, lists solely in-frame clones and lacks some. The sample consists of roughly 110,000 clones, about 93% of them appearing once. Sample: peripheral blood, taken 28 days after the second AZD1222 dose. Receptor source: an adult who received the AZD1222 COVID-19 vaccine.

The rearrangement uses TRBV5-4 and TRBJ2-1; D remains unclear. The V and J ends lost 4 bases and 8 bases respectively, with 13 bases between them. The germline gives CDR1 SGHNT, CDR2 YYREEE (reference sequence). The CDR3 sequence is 13 residues long. DNA for the CDR3: TGTGCCAGCAGCGGAGATGTATTCGATGAGCAGTTCTTC. This translates into CASSGDVFDEQFF. Looking up the rest from reference TRBV5-4 and TRBJ2-1 gives the full variable domain: ETGVTQSPTHLIKTRGQQVTLRCSSQSGHNTVSWYQQALGQGPQFIFQYYREEENGRGNFPPRFSGLQFPNYSSELNVNALELDDSALYLCASSGDVFDEQFFGPGTRLTVL.

J is TRBJ2-1 and V is TRBV18; D is unresolved. Germline CDR1 reads KGHSH; CDR2 reads LQKENI. V lost 3 bases, J lost 1 base, and 13 bases lay in between. This CDR3 region has 16 residues. DNA of the CDR3: TGTGCCAGCTCACCGTCATCCGGGTCTTCCTACAATGAGCAGTTCTTC. The encoded protein is CASSPSSGSSYNEQFF.

This chain links TRBV10-1 with TRBJ2-7, with TRBD2 as a possible D gene (5 bases). Trimming took 5 bases from V and 2 from J, leaving 7 bases between them. The CDR3 runs 12 residues. CDR1 WNHNN and CDR2 SYGVQD come from the germline V gene (reference sequence). The CDR3 DNA reads TGCGCCAGCAGTCTCGGGGCCTACGAGCAGTACTTC. Its protein is CASSLGAYEQYF.

This sequence joins TRBV5-1 and TRBJ2-3; 12 bases map to TRBD2. J was trimmed by 3 bases and V by 7 bases; bases with no gene match: 12. CDR1 is SGHRS and CDR2 is YFSETQ in the germline V gene. The CDR3 loop spans 17 amino acids. The CDR3 is CASYSSGGAGWTDTQYF. The CDR3 nucleotides are TGCGCCAGCTACTCTAGCGGGGGGGCCGGTTGGACAGATACGCAGTATTTT.

V is TRBV5-4 and J is TRBJ1-2; D is unresolved. From germline, CDR1 is SGHNT and CDR2 YYREEE (reference sequence). The V gene lost 4 bases and the J gene lost 0 bases, with 13 bases spanning the gap. This CDR3 has 15 residues. CDR3 amino acids: CASSPRLIANYGYTF. CDR3 in DNA: TGTGCCAGCAGCCCGCGACTGATAGCTAACTATGGCTACACCTTC. Variable domain in full (rest from reference TRBV5-4 and TRBJ1-2): ETGVTQSPTHLIKTRGQQVTLRCSSQSGHNTVSWYQQALGQGPQFIFQYYREEENGRGNFPPRFSGLQFPNYSSELNVNALELDDSALYLCASSPRLIANYGYTFGSGTRLTVV.

V and J are TRBV2 and TRBJ1-1, with no clear D. The CDR3 has 12 residues. The germline V gene encodes CDR1 SNHLY and CDR2 FYNNEI. The V end was cut by 7 bases, the J end by 2 bases, with 8 bases between. CDR3 in amino acids: CASNWGNTEAFF. Written as DNA, the CDR3 is TGTGCCAGCAACTGGGGAAACACTGAAGCTTTCTTT.

The genes are TRBV7-2 and TRBJ2-1, with D possibly being TRBD1 (6 bases). Looked up from germline, CDR1 is SGHTA and CDR2 is FQGNSA. Trimming stripped 7 bases from V and 7 bases from J, with 20 bases between. The CDR3 has 15 residues. CDR3 nucleotide sequence: TGTGCCAGCACCCCCCCAGGGACAAGAGCGAATGAGCAGTTCTTC. It yields the protein CASTPPGTRANEQFF.

The rearrangement joins TRBV7-9 to TRBJ2-7; no firm D call. CDR1 SEHNR and CDR2 FQNEAQ come from the germline V gene (reference sequence). The CDR3 has 13 residues. V was clipped by 6 bases and J by 0 bases, with 9 bases between them. In DNA form, the CDR3 reads TGTGCCAGCAGTCCCTCCAGCTCCTACGAGCAGTACTTC. Translation: CASSPSSSYEQYF.

The rearrangement uses TRBV29-1 and TRBJ2-7, with TRBD2 as a possible D gene (5 bases). From germline, CDR1 is SQVTM and CDR2 ANQGSEA. CDR3 length: 15 amino acids. V was pared by 5 bases and J by 0 bases, with 17 bases between. In DNA, the CDR3 is TGCAGCGTTTTTGGCGGCGGGCGGAGCTCCTACGAGCAGTACTTC. Translating it yields CSVFGGGRSSYEQYF.

Details on this clone: This same CDR3 is encoded by further DNA sequences in the sample. The chain is built from TRBV15 and TRBJ2-7; 14 bases map to TRBD2. This CDR3 spans 15 amino acids. CDR1 is LNHNV and CDR2 is YYDKDF in the germline V gene (reference sequence). V shed 3 bases and J 4 bases; nucleotides not matched to a gene: 2. Here the CDR3 reads CATSRGLAGAYEQYF. The CDR3 DNA reads TGTGCCACCAGCAGGGGACTAGCGGGAGCTTACGAGCAGTACTTC.

The CDR3, as DNA: TGTGCCAGCAGTTGGGACAGACCTTCTCGGGATCATGGCTACACCTTC. Translated: CASSWDRPSRDHGYTF. The rearrangement uses TRBV2 and TRBJ1-2; TRBD1 aligns across 7 bases. This CDR3 region has 16 residues. CDR1 is SNHLY, CDR2 FYNNEI, per germline. Unmatched junction bases numbered 15, after V lost 5 bases and J lost 6 bases.

This clone was counted a single time. The V call is TRBV6-5, the J call TRBJ2-7, with D unclear. Trimming took off 4 bases at V and 2 bases at J, with 9 bases between the two ends. The germline gives CDR1 MNHEY, CDR2 SVGAGI. This CDR3 has 13 residues. The CDR3 DNA is TGTGCCAGCAGTTTAAGCTTCGCCTACGAGCAGTACTTC. It translates to CASSLSFAYEQYF.

The DNA of the CDR3 is TGTGCCAGCCTGGGTGGGACTAGCGGGACTTTATACAATGAGCAGTTCTTC. It codes for CASLGGTSGTLYNEQFF. V gene TRBV21-1 combines with J gene TRBJ2-1; whether TRBD2, the table's D call, matches the DNA was not checked. TRBV21-1 is designated a pseudogene. CDR3 length: 17 residues.